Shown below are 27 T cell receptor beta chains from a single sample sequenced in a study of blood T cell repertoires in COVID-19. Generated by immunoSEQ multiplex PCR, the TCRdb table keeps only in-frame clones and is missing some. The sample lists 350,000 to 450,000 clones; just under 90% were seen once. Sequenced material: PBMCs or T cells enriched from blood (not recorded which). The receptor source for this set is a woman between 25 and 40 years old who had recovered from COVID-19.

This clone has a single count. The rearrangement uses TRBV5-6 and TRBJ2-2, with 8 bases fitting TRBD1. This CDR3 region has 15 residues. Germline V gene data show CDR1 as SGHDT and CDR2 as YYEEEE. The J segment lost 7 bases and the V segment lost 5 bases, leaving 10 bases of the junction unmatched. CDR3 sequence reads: CASSGSGGAGGELFF. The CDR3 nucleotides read TGTGCCAGCAGTGGTTCAGGGGGCGCGGGCGGGGAGCTGTTTTTT.

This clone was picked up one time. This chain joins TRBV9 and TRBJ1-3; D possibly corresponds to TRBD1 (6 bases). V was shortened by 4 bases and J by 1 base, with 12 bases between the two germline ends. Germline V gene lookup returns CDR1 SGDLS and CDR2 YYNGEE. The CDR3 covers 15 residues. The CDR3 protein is CASSPIDRSGNTIYF. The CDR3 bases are TGTGCCAGCAGCCCGATAGACAGGTCTGGAAACACCATATATTTT.

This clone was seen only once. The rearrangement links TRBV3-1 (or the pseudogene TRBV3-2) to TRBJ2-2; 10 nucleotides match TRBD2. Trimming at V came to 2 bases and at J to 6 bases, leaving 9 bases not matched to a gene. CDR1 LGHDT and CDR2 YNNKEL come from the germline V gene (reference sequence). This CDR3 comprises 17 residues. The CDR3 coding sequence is TGTGCCAGCAGCCAAATTCGTCCTAGCGGGGGTGCCGGGGAGCTGTTTTTT. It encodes CASSQIRPSGGAGELFF.

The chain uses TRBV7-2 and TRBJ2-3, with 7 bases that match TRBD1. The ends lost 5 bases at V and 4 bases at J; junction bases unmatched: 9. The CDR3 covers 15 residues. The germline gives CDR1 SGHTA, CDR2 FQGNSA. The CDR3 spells CASSPGQPFSDTQYF. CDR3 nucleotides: TGTGCCAGCAGCCCGGGACAGCCGTTCTCAGATACGCAGTATTTT.

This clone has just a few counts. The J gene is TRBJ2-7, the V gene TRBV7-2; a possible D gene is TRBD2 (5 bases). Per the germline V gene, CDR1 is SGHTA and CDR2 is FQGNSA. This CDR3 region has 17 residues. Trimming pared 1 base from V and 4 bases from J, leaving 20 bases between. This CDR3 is CASSLGGYLADRYEQYF. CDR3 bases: TGTGCCAGCAGCTTAGGAGGGTACCTAGCCGATCGGTACGAGCAGTACTTC.

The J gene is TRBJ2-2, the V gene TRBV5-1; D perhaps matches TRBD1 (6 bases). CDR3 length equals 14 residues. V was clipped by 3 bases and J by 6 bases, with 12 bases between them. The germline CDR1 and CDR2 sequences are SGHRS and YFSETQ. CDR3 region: CASSYTGFSGELFF. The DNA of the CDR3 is TGCGCCAGCAGCTATACAGGGTTCTCCGGGGAGCTGTTTTTT.

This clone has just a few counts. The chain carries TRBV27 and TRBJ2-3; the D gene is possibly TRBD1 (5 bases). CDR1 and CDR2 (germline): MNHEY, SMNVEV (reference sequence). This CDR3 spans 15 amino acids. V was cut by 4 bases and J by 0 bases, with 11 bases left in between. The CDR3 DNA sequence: TGTGCCAGCAGTTCAGGGTTGCCTAGCACAGATACGCAGTATTTT. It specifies CASSSGLPSTDTQYF.

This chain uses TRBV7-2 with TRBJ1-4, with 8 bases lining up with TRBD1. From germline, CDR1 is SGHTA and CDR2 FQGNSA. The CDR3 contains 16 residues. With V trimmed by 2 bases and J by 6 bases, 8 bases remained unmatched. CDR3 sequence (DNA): TGTGCCAGCAGCTTAAGCGGACAGGGATTCCATGAAAAACTGTTTTTT. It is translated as CASSLSGQGFHEKLFF.

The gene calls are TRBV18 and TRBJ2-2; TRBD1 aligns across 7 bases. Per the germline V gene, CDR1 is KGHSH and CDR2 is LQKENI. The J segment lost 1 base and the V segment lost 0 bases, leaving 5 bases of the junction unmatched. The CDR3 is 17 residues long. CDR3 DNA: TGTGCCAGCTCACCACCGGGACAGTTCTTGAACACCGGGGAGCTGTTTTTT. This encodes CASSPPGQFLNTGELFF.

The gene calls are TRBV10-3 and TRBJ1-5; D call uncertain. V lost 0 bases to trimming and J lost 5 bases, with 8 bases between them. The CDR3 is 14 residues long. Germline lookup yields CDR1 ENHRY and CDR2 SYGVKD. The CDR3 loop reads CAISESTRDQPQHF. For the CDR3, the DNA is TGTGCCATCAGTGAGTCTACCCGAGATCAGCCCCAGCATTTT.

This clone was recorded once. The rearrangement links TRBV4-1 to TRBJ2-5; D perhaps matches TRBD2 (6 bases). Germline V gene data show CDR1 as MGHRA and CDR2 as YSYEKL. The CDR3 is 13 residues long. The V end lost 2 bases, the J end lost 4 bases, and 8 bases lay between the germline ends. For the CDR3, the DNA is TGCGCCAGCAGCCAACAGGGAGGAGAGACCCAGTACTTC. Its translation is CASSQQGGETQYF.

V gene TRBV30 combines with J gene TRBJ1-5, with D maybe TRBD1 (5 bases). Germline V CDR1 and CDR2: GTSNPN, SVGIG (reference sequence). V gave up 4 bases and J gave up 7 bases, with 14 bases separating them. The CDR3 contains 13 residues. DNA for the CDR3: TGTGCCTGGAAGGGAGGGGATCACCAGCCCCAGCATTTT. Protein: CAWKGGDHQPQHF. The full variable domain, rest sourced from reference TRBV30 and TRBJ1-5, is SQTIHQWPATLVQPVGSPLSLECTVEGTSNPNLYWYRQAAGRGLQLLFYSVGIGQISSEVPQNLSASRPQDRQFILSSKKLLLSDSGFYLCAWKGGDHQPQHFGDGTRLSIL.

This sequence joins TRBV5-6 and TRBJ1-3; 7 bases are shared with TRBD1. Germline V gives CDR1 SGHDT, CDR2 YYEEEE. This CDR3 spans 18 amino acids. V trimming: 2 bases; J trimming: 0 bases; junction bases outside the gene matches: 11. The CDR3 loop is CASSLARQGHNSGNTIYF. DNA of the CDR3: TGTGCCAGCAGCTTAGCCCGACAGGGACATAACTCTGGAAACACCATATATTTT.

CDR3 in DNA: TGTGCCAGCAGCCGTCCGGGACAGGGTGGTAATGAGCAGTTCTTC. Its protein is CASSRPGQGGNEQFF. The V call is TRBV7-9, the J call TRBJ2-1; 9 bases agree with TRBD1. V lost 5 bases to trimming and J lost 7 bases; unmatched junction nucleotides: 9. The CDR3 is made up of 15 amino acids. CDR1 and CDR2 from the germline V gene are SEHNR and FQNEAQ (reference sequence).

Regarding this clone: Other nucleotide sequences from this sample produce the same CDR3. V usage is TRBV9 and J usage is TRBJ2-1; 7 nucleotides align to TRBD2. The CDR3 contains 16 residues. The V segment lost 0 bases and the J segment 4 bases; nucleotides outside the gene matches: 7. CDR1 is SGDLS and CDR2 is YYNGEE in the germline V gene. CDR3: CASSVAKREGYNEQFF. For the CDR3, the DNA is TGTGCCAGCAGCGTAGCCAAGCGGGAAGGATACAATGAGCAGTTCTTC. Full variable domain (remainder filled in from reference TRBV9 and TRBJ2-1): DSGVTQTPKHLITATGQRVTLRCSPRSGDLSVYWYQQSLDQGLQFLIQYYNGEERAKGNILERFSAQQFPDLHSELNLSSLELGDSALYFCASSVAKREGYNEQFFGPGTRLTVL.

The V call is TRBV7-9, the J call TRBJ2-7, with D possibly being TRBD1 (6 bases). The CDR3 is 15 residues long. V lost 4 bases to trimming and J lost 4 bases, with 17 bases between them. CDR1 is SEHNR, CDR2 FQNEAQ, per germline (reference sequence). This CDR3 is CASSSDRRGFYEQYF. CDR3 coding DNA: TGTGCCAGCAGCTCCGACAGGCGAGGGTTTTACGAGCAGTACTTC.

The CDR3 DNA sequence: TGTGCCTGGAGAGGACACTCGACCGGAGGGGAGCAGTTCTTC. Amino acids: CAWRGHSTGGEQFF. V and J are TRBV30 and TRBJ2-1; TRBD2 is a possible D gene (6 bases). With 3 bases removed from V and 10 bases from J, the gap between germline ends came to 19 bases. The CDR3 has 14 residues. Germline assignment: CDR1 GTSNPN and CDR2 SVGIG (reference sequence).

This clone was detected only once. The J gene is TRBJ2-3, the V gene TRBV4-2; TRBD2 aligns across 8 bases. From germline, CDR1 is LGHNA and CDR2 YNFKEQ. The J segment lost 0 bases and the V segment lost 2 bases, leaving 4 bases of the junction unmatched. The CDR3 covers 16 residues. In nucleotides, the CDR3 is TGTGCCAGCAGCCAACTTAGCGGGGTAAGCACAGATACGCAGTATTTT. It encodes CASSQLSGVSTDTQYF.

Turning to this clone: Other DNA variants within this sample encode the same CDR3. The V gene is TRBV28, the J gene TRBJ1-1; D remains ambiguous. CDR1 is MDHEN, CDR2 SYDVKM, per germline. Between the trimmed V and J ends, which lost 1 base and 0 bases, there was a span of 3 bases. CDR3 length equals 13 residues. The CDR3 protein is CASSLYMNTEAFF. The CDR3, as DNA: TGTGCCAGCAGTTTATATATGAACACTGAAGCTTTCTTT.

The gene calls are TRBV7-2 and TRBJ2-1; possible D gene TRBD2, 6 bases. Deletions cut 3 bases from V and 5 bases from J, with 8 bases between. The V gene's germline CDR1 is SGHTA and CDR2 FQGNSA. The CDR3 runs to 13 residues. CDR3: CASSLGLHNEQFF. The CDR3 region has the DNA TGTGCCAGCAGCTTGGGACTCCACAATGAGCAGTTCTTC.

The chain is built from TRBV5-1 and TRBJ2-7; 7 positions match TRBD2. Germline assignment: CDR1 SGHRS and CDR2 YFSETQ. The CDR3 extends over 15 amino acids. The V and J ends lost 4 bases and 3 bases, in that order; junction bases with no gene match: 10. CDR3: CASSAGDPWVYEQYF. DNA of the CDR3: TGCGCCAGCAGCGCGGGGGACCCGTGGGTCTACGAGCAGTACTTC.

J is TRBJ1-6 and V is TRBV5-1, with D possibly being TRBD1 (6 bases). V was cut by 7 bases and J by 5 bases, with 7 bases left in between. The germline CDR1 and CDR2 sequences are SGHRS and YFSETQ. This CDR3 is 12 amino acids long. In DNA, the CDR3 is TGCGCCAGCCGACAGGATAATTCACCCCTCCACTTT. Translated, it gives CASRQDNSPLHF.

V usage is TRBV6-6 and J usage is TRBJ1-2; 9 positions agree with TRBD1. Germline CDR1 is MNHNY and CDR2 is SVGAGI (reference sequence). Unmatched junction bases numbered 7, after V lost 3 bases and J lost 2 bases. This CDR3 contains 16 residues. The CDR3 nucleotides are TGTGCCAGCAGTTATGATACGGGACAGGGCAACTATGGCTACACCTTC. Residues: CASSYDTGQGNYGYTF.

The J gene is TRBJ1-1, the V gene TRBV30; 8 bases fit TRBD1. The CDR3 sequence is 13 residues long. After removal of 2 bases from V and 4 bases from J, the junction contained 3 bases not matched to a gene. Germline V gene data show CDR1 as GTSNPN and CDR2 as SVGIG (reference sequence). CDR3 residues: CAWSLDRATEAFF. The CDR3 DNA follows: TGTGCCTGGAGTTTGGACAGGGCCACTGAAGCTTTCTTT.

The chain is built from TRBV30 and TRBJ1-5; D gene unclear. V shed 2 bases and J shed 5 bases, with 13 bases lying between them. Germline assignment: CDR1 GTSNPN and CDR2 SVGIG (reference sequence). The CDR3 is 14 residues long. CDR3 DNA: TGTGCCTGGAGTCAAGGCAGACTTCATCAGCCCCAGCATTTT. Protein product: CAWSQGRLHQPQHF.

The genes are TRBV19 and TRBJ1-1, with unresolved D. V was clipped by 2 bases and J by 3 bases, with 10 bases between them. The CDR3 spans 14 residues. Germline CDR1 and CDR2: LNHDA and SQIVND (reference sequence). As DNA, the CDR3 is TGTGCCAGTAGTATATCGGTAGGAGACACTGAAGCTTTCTTT. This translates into CASSISVGDTEAFF.

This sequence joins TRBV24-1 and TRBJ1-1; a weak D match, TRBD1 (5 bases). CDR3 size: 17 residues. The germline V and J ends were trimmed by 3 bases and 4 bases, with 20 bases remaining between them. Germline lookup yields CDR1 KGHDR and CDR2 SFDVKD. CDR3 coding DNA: TGTGCCACCAGTGATGCAGCCGGGGGGTCCGGGGGCACTGAAGCTTTCTTT. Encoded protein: CATSDAAGGSGGTEAFF.